The T cell receptor (beta chain) under discussion was sequenced for a study of OX40 agonist ivuxolimab in advanced cancers. Study as a whole: Past anti-PD-1, anti-PD-L1 or anti-CTLA-4 therapy was accepted, and roughly 42% had received some. Three individuals attained partial responses, comprising one hepatocellular carcinoma case and two cutaneous melanoma cases.

V lost 2 bases, J lost 2 bases, and 7 bases lay in between. The CDR3 loop spans 14 amino acids. Germline V gene data show CDR1 as SGHAT and CDR2 as FQNNGV. The method was immunoSEQ multiplex PCR; TCRdb's version includes in-frame clones alone and lacks a portion of them. In the table there are some 66,000 clones, around four fifths of which are singletons. This clone was observed many times. The material sequenced was CD4+ or CD8+ T cells sorted from blood, taken in a trial of the OX40 agonist ivuxolimab. The chain links TRBV11-2 to TRBJ1-3; D gene unclear. The TCR was taken from an adult with an advanced solid tumor such as melanoma, head and neck, liver or kidney cancer. CDR3 in amino acids: CASSLTGAGNTIYF. In DNA, the CDR3 is TGTGCCAGCAGCTTAACCGGGGCTGGAAACACCATATATTTT.